This paragraph reports one T cell receptor beta chain. What it binds is unknown. TCRdb re-called the 5' RACE reads; one entry per CDR3 protein, DNA not given. Its listing shows around 370,000 distinct CDR3 sequences. The data were taken from a study of monozygotic twins with inflammatory bowel disease. General study findings and limits: None of the different T cell subtypes could be distinguished from one another.

This CDR3 has 12 residues. The germline gives CDR1 MGHRA, CDR2 YSYEKL. The chain employs TRBV4-1 and TRBJ1-1. This TCR derives from a human donor with ulcerative colitis or Crohn's disease, or a healthy co-twin of an affected twin (not recorded which). Specimen: blood. The CDR3 protein is CASSPIGREAFF.